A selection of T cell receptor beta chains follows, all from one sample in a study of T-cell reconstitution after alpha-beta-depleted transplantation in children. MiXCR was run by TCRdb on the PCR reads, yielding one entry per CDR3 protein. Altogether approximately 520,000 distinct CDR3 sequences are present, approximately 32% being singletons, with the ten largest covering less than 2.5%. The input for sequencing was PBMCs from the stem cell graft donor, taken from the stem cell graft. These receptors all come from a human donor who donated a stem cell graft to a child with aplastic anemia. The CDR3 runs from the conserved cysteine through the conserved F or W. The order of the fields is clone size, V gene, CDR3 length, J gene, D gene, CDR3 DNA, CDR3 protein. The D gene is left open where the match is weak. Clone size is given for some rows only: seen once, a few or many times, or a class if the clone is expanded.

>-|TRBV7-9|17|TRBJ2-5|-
TGTGCCAGCAGCTTAGTGTCCATATCGGGATCGCGAGAGACCCAGTACTTC
CASSLVSISGSRETQYF
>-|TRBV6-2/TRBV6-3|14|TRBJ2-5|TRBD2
TGTGCCAGCAGGGGGACTAGCGGGACTGAGACCCAGTACTTC
CASRGTSGTETQYF
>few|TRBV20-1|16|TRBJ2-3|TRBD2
TGCAGTGCTAGATTGTTAGCGGGAGGTCTCGGGGATACGCAGTATTTT
CSARLLAGGLGDTQYF
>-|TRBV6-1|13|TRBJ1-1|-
TGTGCCAGCAATAGAGGGGGGCACACTGAAGCTTTCTTT
CASNRGGHTEAFF
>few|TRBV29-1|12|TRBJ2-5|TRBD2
TGCAGCCCGGGGGGACTTTTGGAGACCCAGTACTTC
CSPGGLLETQYF
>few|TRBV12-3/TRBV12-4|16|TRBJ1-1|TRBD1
TGTGCCAGCAGTACCGGGACAGGGGGATGGAGCACTGAAGCTTTCTTT
CASSTGTGGWSTEAFF
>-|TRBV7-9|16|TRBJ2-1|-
TGTGCCAGCAGTCGCCCCGCCGGGGGAGGAAGGAATGAGCAGTTCTTC
CASSRPAGGGRNEQFF
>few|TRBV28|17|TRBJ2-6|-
TGTGCCAGCAGTTTGGTCGACGGCCTCTCTGGGGCCAACGTCCTGACTTTC
CASSLVDGLSGANVLTF
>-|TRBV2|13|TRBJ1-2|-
TGTGCCAGAAGGGGGGGGGATAGTCATGGCTACACCTTC
CARRGGDSHGYTF
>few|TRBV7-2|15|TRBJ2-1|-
TGTGCCAGCAGCCCGACCGCCAGCTCCTACAATGAGCAGTTCTTC
CASSPTASSYNEQFF
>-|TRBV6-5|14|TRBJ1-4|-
TGTGCCAGCAGTTGGGGTCCGCCGGGTGAAAAACTGTTTTTT
CASSWGPPGEKLFF
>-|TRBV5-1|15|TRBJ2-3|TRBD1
TGCGCCAGCAGCTCGAGGACAGGGGAGGAGGATACGCAGTATTTT
CASSSRTGEEDTQYF
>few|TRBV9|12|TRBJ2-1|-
TGTGCCAGCAGCGCGGGGGCAGGGGAGCAGTTCTTC
CASSAGAGEQFF
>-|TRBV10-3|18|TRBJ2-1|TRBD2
TGTGCCATCAGTGAGCCCTGGCCGTCGGGTAGCGGGAGAAATGAGCAGTTCTTC
CAISEPWPSGSGRNEQFF
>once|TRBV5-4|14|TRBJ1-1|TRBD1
TGTGCCAGCAGCTACCGGGACAGGGACACTGAAGCTTTCTTT
CASSYRDRDTEAFF
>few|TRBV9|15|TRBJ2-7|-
TGTGCCAGCAGCGTAGCTTCAGGCAGGTTGGACGAGCAGTACTTC
CASSVASGRLDEQYF
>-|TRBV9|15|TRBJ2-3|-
TGTGCCAGCAGCCCTTCGGGGGAGCGGCCAGATACGCAGTATTTT
CASSPSGERPDTQYF
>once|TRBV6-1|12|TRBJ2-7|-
TGTGCCAGCAGTGAAGTGGGCTACGAGCAGTACTTC
CASSEVGYEQYF
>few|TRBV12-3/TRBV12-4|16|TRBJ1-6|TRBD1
TGTGCCAGCAGTCACACAGGGGCTCGGCATAATTCACCCCTCCACTTT
CASSHTGARHNSPLHF
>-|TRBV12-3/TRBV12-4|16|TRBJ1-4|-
TGTGCCAGCATCGATTCGCCCGGGACGGGTAATGAAAAACTGTTTTTT
CASIDSPGTGNEKLFF
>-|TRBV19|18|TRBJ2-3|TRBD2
TGTGCCAGTAGTAAAATAGCGGGAGGACCACTTAACACAGATACGCAGTATTTT
CASSKIAGGPLNTDTQYF
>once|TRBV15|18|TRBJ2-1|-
TGTGCCACCAGCAGCACTAAAGCGGGCTTCCCTCGGGGCAATGAGCAGTTCTTC
CATSSTKAGFPRGNEQFF
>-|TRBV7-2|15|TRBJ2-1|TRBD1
TGTGCCAGCAGCTTAGTGGCAGGGGGCGAGTTTGAGCAGTTCTTC
CASSLVAGGEFEQFF
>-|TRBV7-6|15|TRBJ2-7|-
TGTGCCAGCAGCTTAGCGCGCGGGACATCCTACGAGCAGTACTTC
CASSLARGTSYEQYF
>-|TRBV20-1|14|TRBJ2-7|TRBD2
TGCAGTGCTAGAGACGGCGGGAGGGCGAGAGAGCAGTACTTC
CSARDGGRAREQYF
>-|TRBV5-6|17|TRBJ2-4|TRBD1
TGTGCCAGCAGCTTGGTAGTTATGGACAGGGAGATAAACATTCAGTACTTC
CASSLVVMDREINIQYF
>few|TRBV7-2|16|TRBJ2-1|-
TGTGCCAGCAGCCTCCAACCCTTTCGCTCCTACAATGAGCAGTTCTTC
CASSLQPFRSYNEQFF
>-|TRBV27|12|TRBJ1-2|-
TGTGCCAGCATGGGAACTAACTATGGCTACACCTTC
CASMGTNYGYTF
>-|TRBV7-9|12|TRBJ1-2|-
TGTGCCAGCAGCAGACAGTCATATGGCTACACCTTC
CASSRQSYGYTF
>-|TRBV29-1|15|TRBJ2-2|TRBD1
TGCAGCGTCTGGACAGGCGTAACGAACACCGGGGAGCTGTTTTTT
CSVWTGVTNTGELFF
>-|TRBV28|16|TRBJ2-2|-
TGTGCCAGCAGTTTATACCCCGGTAGCGGCACCGGGGAGCTGTTTTTT
CASSLYPGSGTGELFF
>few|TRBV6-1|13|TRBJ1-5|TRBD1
TGTGCCAGCAGTGAAAACAGGGGGCAGCCCCAGCATTTT
CASSENRGQPQHF
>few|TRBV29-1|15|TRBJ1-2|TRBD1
TGCAGCGTTGTAAGGGACAGCTCCCCGGGCTATGGCTACACCTTC
CSVVRDSSPGYGYTF